This T cell receptor (beta chain) was sequenced for a study of cytomegalovirus exposure and HLA in healthy donors. With 60 Vbeta and 13 Jbeta primers, the PCR was carried out. TCRdb's table, derived via immunoSEQ multiplex PCR, lists solely in-frame clones and lacks some. Its listing shows 200,000 or so clones. On this clone itself: No antigen is known for it.

Broader study findings: Reports showed the classifier diagnosing cytomegalovirus status with high specificity and sensitivity.

Germline V lookup: CDR1 GTSNPN, CDR2 SVGIG (reference sequence). The CDR3 runs to 18 residues. Trimming removed 0 bases from V and 5 bases from J; junction bases left unmatched: 14. This receptor was obtained from a boy between 5 and 17 years old in good health and CMV-seronegative. The chain recombines TRBV30 with TRBJ2-1, with 9 bases that match TRBD1. The source material was PBMCs. The CDR3 reads CAWSVLGGQGLRNNEQFF. Written as DNA, the CDR3 is TGTGCCTGGAGTGTGCTTGGGGGACAGGGCCTGAGAAACAATGAGCAGTTCTTC. The variable domain in full, with the rest retrieved from reference TRBV30 and TRBJ2-1, is SQTIHQWPATLVQPVGSPLSLECTVEGTSNPNLYWYRQAAGRGLQLLFYSVGIGQISSEVPQNLSASRPQDRQFILSSKKLLLSDSGFYLCAWSVLGGQGLRNNEQFFGPGTRLTVL.